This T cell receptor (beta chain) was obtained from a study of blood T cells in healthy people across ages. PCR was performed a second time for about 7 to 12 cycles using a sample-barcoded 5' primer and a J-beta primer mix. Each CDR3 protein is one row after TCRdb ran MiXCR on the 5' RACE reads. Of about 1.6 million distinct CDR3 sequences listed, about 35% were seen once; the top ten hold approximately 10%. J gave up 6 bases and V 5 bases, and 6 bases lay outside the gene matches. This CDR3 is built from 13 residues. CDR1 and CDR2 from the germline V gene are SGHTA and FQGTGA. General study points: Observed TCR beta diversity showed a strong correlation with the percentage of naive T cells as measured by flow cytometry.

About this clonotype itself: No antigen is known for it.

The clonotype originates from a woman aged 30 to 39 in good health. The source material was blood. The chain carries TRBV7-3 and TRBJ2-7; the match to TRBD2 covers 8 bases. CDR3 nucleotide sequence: TGTGCCAGCAGCGCAACTAGCGGTTCCGAGCAGTACTTC. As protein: CASSATSGSEQYF. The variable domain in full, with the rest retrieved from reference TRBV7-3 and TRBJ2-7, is GAGVSQTPSNKVTEKGKYVELRCDPISGHTALYWYRQSLGQGPEFLIYFQGTGAADDSGLPNDRFFAVRPEGSVSTLKIQRTERGDSAVYLCASSATSGSEQYFGPGTRLTVT.